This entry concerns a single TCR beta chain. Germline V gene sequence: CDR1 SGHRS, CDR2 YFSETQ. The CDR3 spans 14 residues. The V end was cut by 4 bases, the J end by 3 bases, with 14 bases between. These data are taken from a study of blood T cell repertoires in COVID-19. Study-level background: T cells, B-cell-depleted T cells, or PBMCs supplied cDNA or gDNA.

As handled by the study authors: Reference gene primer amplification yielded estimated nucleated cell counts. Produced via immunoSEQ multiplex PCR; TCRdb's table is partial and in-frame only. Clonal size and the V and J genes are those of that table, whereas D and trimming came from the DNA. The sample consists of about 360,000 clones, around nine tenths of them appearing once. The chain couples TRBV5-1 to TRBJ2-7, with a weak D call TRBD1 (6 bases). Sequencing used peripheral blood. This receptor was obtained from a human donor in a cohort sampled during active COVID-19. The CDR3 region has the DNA TGCGCCAGCAGCCGGGGACAAGAGGGCTACGAGCAGTACTTC. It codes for CASSRGQEGYEQYF. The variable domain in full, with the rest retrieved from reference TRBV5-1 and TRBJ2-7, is KAGVTQTPRYLIKTRGQQVTLSCSPISGHRSVSWYQQTPGQGLQFLFEYFSETQRNKGNFPGRFSGRQFSNSRSEMNVSTLELGDSALYLCASSRGQEGYEQYFGPGTRLTVT.